A few counts support the clone carrying this T cell receptor (beta chain). The antigen is not known. This CDR3 is built from 14 residues. CDR1 MNHGY and CDR2 SAAAGT come from the germline V gene. Trimming left V 6 bases short and J 4 bases short, with 15 bases between. This specimen belongs to a study of T cells in localized non-small cell lung cancer. General observations from the study: A median of roughly 55 of the top 100 tumor clones appeared in adjacent lung, which was paired and uninvolved. Investigators sequenced only a single tumor region, leaving heterogeneity possible.

Profiling relied on immunoSEQ multiplex PCR, and the TCRdb table lists in-frame clones only, not all of them. The sample includes some 1,500 clones, 20% to 25% of them seen just once. Atypia-free adjacent lung was sampled at least 2 cm beyond the tumor margin. The source material was normal lung tissue next to the tumor, sampled before any cancer treatment. The chain employs TRBV6-8 and TRBJ2-5; D perhaps matches TRBD1 (6 bases). The receptor was isolated from a man aged 40-75 years with stage II lung adenocarcinoma. CDR3 loop: CASRRGQWGETQYF. CDR3 in DNA: TGTGCCAGCAGAAGAGGACAGTGGGGAGAGACCCAGTACTTC.